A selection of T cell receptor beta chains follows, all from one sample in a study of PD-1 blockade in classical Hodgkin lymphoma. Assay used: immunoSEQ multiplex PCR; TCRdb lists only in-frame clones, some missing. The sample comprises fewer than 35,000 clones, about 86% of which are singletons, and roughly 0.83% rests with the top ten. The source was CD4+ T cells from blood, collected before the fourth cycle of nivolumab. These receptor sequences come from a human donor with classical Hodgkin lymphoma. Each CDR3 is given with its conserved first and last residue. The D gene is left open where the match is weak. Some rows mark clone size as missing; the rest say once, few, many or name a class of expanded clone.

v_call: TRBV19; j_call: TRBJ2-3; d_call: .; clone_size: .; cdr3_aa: CASTTRRRDTQYF; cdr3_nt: TGTGCCAGTACTACGCGACGGAGGGATACGCAGTATTTT
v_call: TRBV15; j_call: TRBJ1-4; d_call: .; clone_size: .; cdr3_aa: CATSRAQTPGSEKLFF; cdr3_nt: TGTGCCACCAGCAGAGCCCAGACACCTGGGAGTGAAAAACTGTTTTTT
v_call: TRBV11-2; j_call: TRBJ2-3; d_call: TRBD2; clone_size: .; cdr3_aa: CASSPIAGMSTDTQYF; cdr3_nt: TGTGCCAGCAGCCCCATAGCGGGGATGAGCACAGATACGCAGTATTTT
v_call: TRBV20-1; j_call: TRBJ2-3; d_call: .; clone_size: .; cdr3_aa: CSATRKDTQYF; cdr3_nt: TGCAGTGCTACTAGAAAAGATACGCAGTATTTT
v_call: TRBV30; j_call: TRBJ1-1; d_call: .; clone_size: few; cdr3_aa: CAWSRINTEAFF; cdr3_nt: TGTGCCTGGAGTCGAATAAACACTGAAGCTTTCTTT
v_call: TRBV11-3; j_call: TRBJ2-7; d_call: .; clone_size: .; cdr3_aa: CASSLEGRGSYEQYF; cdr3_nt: TGTGCCAGCAGCTTAGAGGGCAGGGGAAGCTACGAGCAGTACTTC
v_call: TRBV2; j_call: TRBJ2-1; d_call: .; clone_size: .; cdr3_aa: CASSEAHRGAFFIF; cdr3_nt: TGTGCCAGCAGTGAAGCGCATCGGGGGGCCTTCTTCATCTTC
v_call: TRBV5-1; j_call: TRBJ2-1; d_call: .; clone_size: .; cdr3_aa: CASSSEGGRSSYNEQFF; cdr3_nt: TGCGCCAGCAGCTCCGAGGGGGGGCGGTCCTCCTACAATGAGCAGTTCTTC
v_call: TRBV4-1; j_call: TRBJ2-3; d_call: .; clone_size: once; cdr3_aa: CASSLDFSSTDTQYF; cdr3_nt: TGCGCCAGCAGCTTGGACTTTTCTAGCACAGATACGCAGTATTTT
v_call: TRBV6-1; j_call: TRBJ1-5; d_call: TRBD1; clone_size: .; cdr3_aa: CASSLGQGNNQPQHF; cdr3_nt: TGTGCCAGCAGTCTCGGACAGGGGAATAATCAGCCCCAGCATTTT
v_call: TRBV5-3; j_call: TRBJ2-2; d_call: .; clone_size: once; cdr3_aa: CARSIQGGDTGELFF; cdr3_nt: TGTGCCAGAAGCATTCAGGGAGGCGACACCGGGGAGCTGTTTTTT
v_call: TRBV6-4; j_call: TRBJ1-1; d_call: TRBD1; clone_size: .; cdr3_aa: CASSETGVETEAFF; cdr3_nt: TGTGCCAGCAGTGAGACAGGGGTCGAAACTGAAGCTTTCTTT
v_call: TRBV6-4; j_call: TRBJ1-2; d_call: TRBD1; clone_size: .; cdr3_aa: CASSGPEAGGYGYTF; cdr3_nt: TGTGCCAGCAGTGGCCCGGAGGCAGGGGGCTATGGCTACACCTTC
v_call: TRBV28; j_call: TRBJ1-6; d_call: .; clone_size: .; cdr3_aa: CASSRWGEGASYNSPLHF; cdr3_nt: TGTGCCAGCAGTCGCTGGGGGGAAGGGGCGTCCTATAATTCACCCCTCCACTTT
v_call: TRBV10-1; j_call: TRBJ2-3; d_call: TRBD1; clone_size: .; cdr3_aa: CASSRGQPLATDTQYF; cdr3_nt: TGCGCCAGCAGCCGGGGACAGCCCCTGGCCACAGATACGCAGTATTTT
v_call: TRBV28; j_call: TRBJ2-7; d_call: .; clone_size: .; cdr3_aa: CASSNWVGLYEQYF; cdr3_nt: TGTGCCAGCAGTAATTGGGTAGGGCTTTACGAGCAGTACTTC
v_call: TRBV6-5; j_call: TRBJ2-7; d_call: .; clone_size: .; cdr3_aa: CASRMTVYEQYF; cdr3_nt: TGTGCCAGCAGAATGACCGTCTACGAGCAGTACTTC